Shown below are 14 T cell receptor beta chains from a single sample sequenced in a study of cytomegalovirus exposure and HLA in healthy donors. The assay was immunoSEQ multiplex PCR, and TCRdb's table has in-frame clones only and misses some. The table records around 150,000 clones, 88% of them present only once. Sequencing was carried out using PBMCs. The source of these receptors is a woman between 18 and 30 years old in good health and CMV-seropositive.

This rearrangement joins TRBV6-1 to TRBJ2-1; D is uncertain. The CDR3 has 12 residues. Germline V gene lookup returns CDR1 MNHNS and CDR2 SASEGT. The ends were cut back, 2 bases at V and 7 bases at J, with 6 bases in the middle. The DNA of the CDR3 is TGTGCCAGCAGTGAATACAGTAATGAGCAGTTCTTC. The encoded protein is CASSEYSNEQFF.

The chain joins TRBV5-1 to TRBJ2-5, with TRBD2 as a possible D gene (5 bases). The germline gives CDR1 SGHRS, CDR2 YFSETQ. Trimming removed 6 bases from V and 3 bases from J, with 15 bases in between. The CDR3 sequence is 14 residues long. This chain's CDR3 is CASKTEAAKETQYF. As DNA, the CDR3 is TGCGCCAGCAAGACGGAGGCTGCCAAAGAGACCCAGTACTTC.

The J gene is TRBJ1-2, the V gene TRBV7-8, with D perhaps matching TRBD1 (5 bases). From germline, CDR1 is SGHVS and CDR2 FQNEAQ. V was pared by 3 bases and J by 1 base, with 15 bases between. The CDR3 runs to 16 residues. CDR3 region: CASSLGRGESNYGYTF. The DNA of the CDR3 is TGTGCCAGCAGCTTGGGACGGGGGGAGAGTAACTATGGCTACACCTTC. The variable domain in full, completed from reference TRBV7-8 and TRBJ1-2, reads GAGVSQSPRYKVAKRGQDVALRCDPISGHVSLFWYQQALGQGPEFLTYFQNEAQLDKSGLPSDRFFAERPEGSVSTLKIQRTQQEDSAVYLCASSLGRGESNYGYTFGSGTRLTVV.

V is TRBV15 and J is TRBJ2-3, with D tentatively TRBD2 (6 bases). The CDR3 loop spans 13 amino acids. CDR1 LNHNV and CDR2 YYDKDF come from the germline V gene (reference sequence). V lost 5 bases and J lost 10, with 16 bases in between. The CDR3 DNA sequence: TGTGCCACCAGCGGAGGGTTGACGGAGGCGCAGTATTTT. Its protein product is CATSGGLTEAQYF.

The chain has TRBV5-6 and TRBJ1-2, with TRBD1 matching over 7 bases. This CDR3 spans 16 amino acids. Germline CDR1 and CDR2: SGHDT and YYEEEE. Trimming at V came to 3 bases and at J to 1 base, leaving 9 bases not matched to a gene. The CDR3 DNA sequence: TGTGCCAGCAGCTGGTACAGGGGCTCTATTAACTATGGCTACACCTTC. This sequence encodes CASSWYRGSINYGYTF.

The gene calls are TRBV2 and TRBJ2-6, with 9 bases lining up with TRBD2. Looked up from germline, CDR1 is SNHLY and CDR2 is FYNNEI. The V segment lost 6 bases and the J segment 4 bases; nucleotides outside the gene matches: 7. The CDR3 length is 16 residues. CDR3 residues: CASRGSGGSGANVLTF. The DNA for the CDR3 is TGTGCCAGCAGGGGTAGCGGGGGTTCCGGGGCCAACGTCCTGACTTTC.

The chain is built from TRBV5-1 and TRBJ2-7; 7 bases are shared with TRBD2. V shed 4 bases and J 7 bases; nucleotides not matched to a gene: 14. CDR3 length: 15 residues. Germline V lookup: CDR1 SGHRS, CDR2 YFSETQ. Written as DNA, the CDR3 is TGCGCCAGCAGCCTCGGACTAGGCGGGGCGCGAGAGCAGTACTTC. Amino acids: CASSLGLGGAREQYF.

The chain joins TRBV28 to TRBJ1-4; the match to TRBD1 covers 8 bases. Per germline, CDR1 MDHEN and CDR2 SYDVKM. CDR3 length: 15 amino acids. The V segment lost 6 bases and the J segment 7 bases; nucleotides outside the gene matches: 10. In DNA form, the CDR3 reads TGTGCCAGCAGGAAACGGACAGGGTGGGGTGAAAAACTGTTTTTT. Protein: CASRKRTGWGEKLFF.

The chain links TRBV29-1 to TRBJ1-1, with 7 nucleotides matching TRBD1. The CDR3 extends over 12 amino acids. CDR1 and CDR2 from the germline V gene are SQVTM and ANQGSEA. V was pared by 6 bases and J by 5 bases, with 6 bases of the junction left unmatched. CDR3 region: CSVDRQGTEAFF. DNA of the CDR3: TGCAGCGTGGACCGACAGGGTACTGAAGCTTTCTTT.

The J gene is TRBJ2-3, the V gene TRBV5-6, with 7 bases fitting TRBD2. CDR3 length: 17 residues. From germline, CDR1 is SGHDT and CDR2 YYEEEE. Trimming removed 4 bases from V and 0 bases from J; junction bases left unmatched: 11. The CDR3 DNA follows: TGTGCCAGCAGCGCGAGGCCTAGCGGTCTTAGCACAGATACGCAGTATTTT. Protein: CASSARPSGLSTDTQYF.

CDR3 sequence (DNA): TGTGCCAGCTTAAACAGGGGGTTCCCCGAAGCTTTCTTT. This gives the protein CASLNRGFPEAFF. The rearrangement links TRBV6-1 to TRBJ1-1; 8 bases agree with TRBD1. Losses at the gene ends were 8 bases for V and 8 bases for J; bases not matched to a gene: 10. In germline, CDR1 is MNHNS, CDR2 SASEGT. The CDR3 contains 13 residues.

This clone has a handful of counts. The chain couples TRBV7-9 to TRBJ1-2; D unclear. Per the germline V gene, CDR1 is SEHNR and CDR2 is FQNEAQ (reference sequence). V gave up 5 bases and J gave up 3 bases, with 16 bases separating them. This CDR3 is 15 amino acids long. CDR3 sequence (DNA): TGTGCCAGCAGCCGGAGCGGGCAGGAGGACTATGGCTACACCTTC. The encoded protein is CASSRSGQEDYGYTF.

The chain combines TRBV15 with TRBJ1-5, with D possibly TRBD1 on 6 matching bases. Germline V CDR1 and CDR2: LNHNV, YYDKDF (reference sequence). The CDR3 spans 15 residues. V lost 0 bases and J 7 bases, leaving 13 bases between the germline ends. CDR3 in DNA: TGTGCCACCAGCAGAGATCGATCGGGGGGCCAGCCCCAGCATTTT. Translated: CATSRDRSGGQPQHF.

The V call is TRBV2, the J call TRBJ1-1; no firm D call. CDR1 is SNHLY and CDR2 is FYNNEI in the germline V gene. V was trimmed by 3 bases and J by 4 bases, leaving 9 bases between them. There are 13 residues in the CDR3. CDR3 bases: TGTGCCAGCAGTGAGGCAGTGGCCACTGAAGCTTTCTTT. Protein: CASSEAVATEAFF.